Listed here are 10 T cell receptor beta chains from one sample, sequenced in a study of CD8 T cells in Susac syndrome. Roughly 0.45 to 1 ug RNA was reverse transcribed with random hexamers. In TCRdb, the immunoSEQ multiplex PCR reads were re-called with MiXCR into one record per CDR3 protein. The repertoire includes about 140,000 distinct CDR3 sequences, roughly 94% of them detected once, and 0.13% to 0.15% sits in the top ten. The sequenced sample consisted of CD4+ T cells from PBMCs. These receptors were taken from a human donor with Susac syndrome.

This sequence joins TRBV12-5 and TRBJ2-3, with 9 bases aligning to TRBD1. Germline loops: CDR1 LGHNT, CDR2 FRNRAP. Trimming cost V 4 bases and J 5 bases; bases outside gene matches: 4. The CDR3 covers 14 residues. The CDR3 DNA reads as TGTGCTAGTGGTTCGGGACAGGGAGGAGATACGCAGTATTTT. Amino acid sequence: CASGSGQGGDTQYF.

The rearrangement uses TRBV18 and TRBJ2-3; perhaps TRBD1 as D (6 bases). Trimming removed 0 bases from V and 0 bases from J, with 10 bases in between. CDR1 and CDR2 (germline): KGHSH, LQKENI. The CDR3 covers 16 residues. CDR3 bases: TGTGCCAGCTCACCACCCGGGACACCGAGCACAGATACGCAGTATTTT. Its translation: CASSPPGTPSTDTQYF.

The rearrangement links TRBV7-9 to TRBJ2-3; the D is unclear. The V end was cut by 4 bases, the J end by 0 bases, with 8 bases between. CDR1 is SEHNR and CDR2 is FQNEAQ in the germline V gene (reference sequence). This CDR3 has 14 amino acids. Here the CDR3 reads CASSSLSSTDTQYF. For the CDR3, the DNA is TGTGCCAGCAGCTCCTTATCTAGCACAGATACGCAGTATTTT.

The rearrangement joins TRBV30 to TRBJ1-6, with D tentatively TRBD1 (6 bases). This CDR3 is built from 15 residues. CDR1 is GTSNPN, CDR2 SVGIG, per germline (reference sequence). V shed 3 bases and J shed 8 bases, with 17 bases lying between them. The CDR3 sequence: CAWSGSRNRDSPLHF. The CDR3 DNA is TGTGCCTGGAGCGGAAGCCGGAACAGGGATTCACCCCTCCACTTT.

The rearrangement links TRBV9 to TRBJ1-5; D gene unclear. Germline CDR1 and CDR2: SGDLS and YYNGEE. The CDR3 loop spans 13 amino acids. Trimming shortened V by 0 bases and J by 4 bases, and 5 bases separated the two germline ends. For the CDR3, the DNA is TGTGCCAGCAGCGTAGGTCAGAATCAGCCCCAGCATTTT. Amino acids: CASSVGQNQPQHF. Full variable domain (outside the CDR3, taken from reference TRBV9 and TRBJ1-5): DSGVTQTPKHLITATGQRVTLRCSPRSGDLSVYWYQQSLDQGLQFLIQYYNGEERAKGNILERFSAQQFPDLHSELNLSSLELGDSALYFCASSVGQNQPQHFGDGTRLSIL.

V and J are TRBV2 and TRBJ1-6; D gene unclear. The germline V gene encodes CDR1 SNHLY and CDR2 FYNNEI. V was trimmed by 4 bases and J by 6 bases, leaving 10 bases between them. This CDR3 is built from 14 residues. The CDR3 DNA reads as TGTGCCAGCAGTGTTATGACTGTTAATTCACCCCTCCACTTT. Its protein product is CASSVMTVNSPLHF.

The chain uses TRBV15 and TRBJ2-7; no definite D call. V lost 0 bases and J lost 2, with 11 bases in between. In germline, CDR1 is LNHNV, CDR2 YYDKDF (reference sequence). The CDR3 runs to 15 residues. CDR3 nucleotides: TGTGCCACCAGCAGAGAGACCCACTCCGCCTACGAGCAGTACTTC. Translated, it gives CATSRETHSAYEQYF.

The chain has TRBV20-1 and TRBJ2-5; the match to TRBD2 covers 7 bases. CDR3 size: 11 residues. The germline gives CDR1 DFQATT, CDR2 SNEGSKA (reference sequence). V shed 6 bases, J shed 3 bases, and the junction held 1 base outside the gene matches. CDR3 nucleotides: TGCAGTGCCGGGACTAAAGAGACCCAGTACTTC. It encodes CSAGTKETQYF.

V and J are TRBV2 and TRBJ1-5, with D tentatively TRBD1 (5 bases). The CDR3 is 14 residues long. V dropped 4 bases and J dropped 3 bases, with 10 bases sitting between them. Germline assignment: CDR1 SNHLY and CDR2 FYNNEI. CDR3 amino acids: CASSGGTSNQPQHF. Here the CDR3 DNA reads TGTGCCAGCAGTGGCGGGACCTCCAATCAGCCCCAGCATTTT.

This chain joins TRBV6-2 or TRBV6-3 and TRBJ2-1; D is unresolved. V dropped 5 bases and J dropped 2 bases, with 13 bases sitting between them. CDR1 is MNHEY and CDR2 is SVGEGT in the germline V gene. The length of the CDR3 is 15 residues. In DNA, the CDR3 is TGTGCCAGCAGTCTCACCGACCTAACCTACAATGAGCAGTTCTTC. Protein product: CASSLTDLTYNEQFF.